The 4 T cell receptor beta chains below were found in one sample sequenced in a study of shared clonotypes between healthy human individuals. Data came from immunoSEQ multiplex PCR; TCRdb stores just in-frame clones and leaves some out. This sample has some 1,600,000 clones, with approximately 98% found just once. The sample taken for sequencing was naive CD4+ T cells sorted from blood. The subset here: CD45RA+ positively selected. These receptors were collected from a man aged 25-45 years in good health.

Points on this clone: The sample carries other DNA sequences with the same CDR3. V is TRBV5-1 and J is TRBJ2-5; possibly TRBD2 for D (6 bases). This CDR3 has 14 amino acids. Germline V CDR1 and CDR2: SGHRS, YFSETQ. V lost 0 bases to trimming and J lost 3 bases, with 9 bases between them. The DNA for the CDR3 is TGCGCCAGCAGCTTGGGAACGGGAGAAGAGACCCAGTACTTC. It codes for CASSLGTGEETQYF.

The genes are TRBV14 and TRBJ2-7; possible D gene TRBD1, 5 bases. Germline CDR1 is SGHDN and CDR2 is FVKESK. The CDR3 is 15 residues long. Trimming removed 0 bases from V and 3 bases from J, with 12 bases in between. The CDR3 spells CASSQDGNRHYEQYF. The DNA of the CDR3 is TGTGCCAGCAGCCAAGACGGTAACAGGCACTACGAGCAGTACTTC.

The rearrangement links TRBV7-3 to TRBJ2-5, with D unresolved. This CDR3 has 13 amino acids. V lost 4 bases to trimming and J lost 4 bases, with 10 bases between them. Germline assignment: CDR1 SGHTA and CDR2 FQGTGA. The CDR3: CASSWGSSETQYF. The CDR3 bases are TGTGCCAGCAGCTGGGGAAGCTCAGAGACCCAGTACTTC.

This clone showed up just once. The rearrangement uses TRBV2 and TRBJ2-7; no clear D gene. V was cut by 6 bases and J by 2 bases, with 8 bases left in between. Germline V gene data show CDR1 as SNHLY and CDR2 as FYNNEI. This CDR3 spans 12 amino acids. The CDR3 DNA follows: TGTGCCAGCAGCTCGGTCACCTACGAGCAGTACTTC. Its protein is CASSSVTYEQYF.